The clone carrying this TCR beta chain was picked up one time. This CDR3 comprises 16 residues. Original processing notes: Nucleated cell counts were estimated from reference gene primer amplification. The table came from immunoSEQ multiplex PCR; TCRdb's copy has only in-frame clones and leaves some out. Clone size and the V and J calls come from that table; the DNA yielded D and trimming. The data contain about 190,000 clones, 70% to 90% of them singletons. These data originate in a study of blood T cell repertoires in COVID-19. Study-wide context: Italy, Spain and the United States were the sources of the convalescent and acute COVID-19 samples. The cDNA or gDNA used as material had been derived from T cells, B-cell-depleted T cells, or PBMCs.

The sequenced sample was peripheral blood. The receptor's source is a woman between 40 and 55 years old who had recovered from COVID-19. J is TRBJ2-7 and V is TRBV21-1; the table assigns TRBD1, which was not confirmed against the DNA. TRBV21-1 is an annotated pseudogene. The CDR3 nucleotides read TGTGCCAGCAGCAAAGACGACAGGGAGAGCTCCTACGAGCAGTACTTC. Protein product: CASSKDDRESSYEQYF.